This entry lists 14 T cell receptor beta chains sequenced from one sample in a study of OX40 agonist ivuxolimab in advanced cancers. The method was immunoSEQ multiplex PCR; TCRdb's version includes in-frame clones alone and lacks a portion of them. The data hold about 67,000 clones, with 70% to 90% observed a single time. Sample: CD4+ or CD8+ T cells sorted from blood, taken in a trial of the OX40 agonist ivuxolimab. The receptor source for this set is an adult with an advanced solid tumor such as melanoma, head and neck, liver or kidney cancer.

This clone was seen only once. The chain employs TRBV7-2 and TRBJ1-4; 7 positions agree with TRBD1. The germline gives CDR1 SGHTA, CDR2 FQGNSA. The junction had 1 base not matched to a gene; V was cut back by 1 base and J by 5 bases. The CDR3 loop spans 14 amino acids. The CDR3 nucleotides read TGTGCCAGCAGCTTAGTCAGGGGGAATGAAAAACTGTTTTTT. Translation gives CASSLVRGNEKLFF.

The V call is TRBV7-2, the J call TRBJ2-7, with a weak D call TRBD2 (5 bases). The germline V gene has CDR1 SGHTA and CDR2 FQGNSA. This CDR3 is 14 amino acids long. V dropped 0 bases and J dropped 7 bases, with 13 bases sitting between them. CDR3 amino acids: CASSLAQAGGEQYF. As DNA, the CDR3 is TGTGCCAGCAGCTTAGCGCAGGCCGGCGGGGAGCAGTACTTC.

The genes are TRBV11-3 and TRBJ2-1, with D possibly being TRBD1 or TRBD2 (6 bases each). The CDR3 has 15 amino acids. Trimming shortened V by 5 bases and J by 7 bases, and 18 bases separated the two germline ends. CDR1 is SGHNT and CDR2 is YENEEA in the germline V gene. Here the CDR3 reads CASSEGTPEGNEQFF. The CDR3 DNA is TGTGCCAGCAGCGAGGGGACACCGGAGGGGAATGAGCAGTTCTTC.

J is TRBJ1-2 and V is TRBV28; D might be TRBD1 (5 bases). CDR3 length equals 12 residues. From germline, CDR1 is MDHEN and CDR2 SYDVKM. Trimming stripped 10 bases from V and 6 bases from J, with 15 bases between. The CDR3 protein is CAIPAGSDGYTF. CDR3 DNA: TGTGCCATCCCCGCAGGGTCGGATGGCTACACCTTC.

CDR3 coding DNA: TGTGCCAGCAGGCGAGCGGGGGTCCAAGAGACCCAGTACTTC. It yields the protein CASRRAGVQETQYF. The rearrangement links TRBV6-5 to TRBJ2-5, with TRBD2 matching 8 bases. CDR3 size: 14 residues. Germline CDR1 MNHEY, CDR2 SVGAGI. Trimming cost V 6 bases and J 1 base; bases outside gene matches: 4.

The chain couples TRBV6-1 to TRBJ1-4; D not resolved. The CDR3 is 14 residues long. Trimming cost V 8 bases and J 8 bases, with 18 bases left between them. CDR1 and CDR2 from the germline V gene are MNHNS and SASEGT. CDR3 sequence (DNA): TGTGCCAGCGACGAGACCCGTGGGCGCGAAAAACTGTTTTTT. Translation: CASDETRGREKLFF.

A word on this clone: One end of the junction varies from germline; a read error may be responsible. The CDR3 DNA reads TGCACCAGCAGCCTACCGGGACTGGGAGGGGATGAGCAGTTCTTC. This codes for CTSSLPGLGGDEQFF. The chain uses TRBV4-1 and TRBJ2-1; 7 bases match TRBD2. The V gene's germline CDR1 is MGHRA and CDR2 YSYEKL. The CDR3 spans 15 residues.

The V call is TRBV7-9, the J call TRBJ1-1; 7 bases are a match to TRBD1. The germline gives CDR1 SEHNR, CDR2 FQNEAQ (reference sequence). The CDR3 is 13 residues long. V was pared by 3 bases and J by 5 bases, with 3 bases of the junction left unmatched. CDR3 sequence (DNA): TGTGCCAGCAGCTTCCTGGACAGGACTGAAGCTTTCTTT. Residues: CASSFLDRTEAFF.

The chain employs TRBV4-2 and TRBJ1-3, with unresolved D. Germline CDR1 and CDR2: LGHNA and YNFKEQ. V lost 1 base, J lost 4 bases, and 8 bases lay in between. The CDR3 extends over 14 amino acids. The CDR3 DNA reads as TGTGCCAGCAGCCAAGCGGGCAGCGGAAACACCATATATTTT. It codes for CASSQAGSGNTIYF.

This rearrangement joins TRBV7-3 to TRBJ2-2; 8 bases map to TRBD1. Trimming cost V 2 bases and J 3 bases; bases outside gene matches: 2. This CDR3 has 15 amino acids. Looked up from germline, CDR1 is SGHTA and CDR2 is FQGTGA. In DNA form, the CDR3 reads TGTGCCAGCAGCTTAGGACAGGGTGACACCGGGGAGCTGTTTTTT. It is translated as CASSLGQGDTGELFF.

V and J are TRBV28 and TRBJ1-2; D not resolved. The germline V gene encodes CDR1 MDHEN and CDR2 SYDVKM. The V gene lost 5 bases and the J gene lost 5 bases, with 9 bases spanning the gap. The CDR3 consists of 12 residues. CDR3 region: CASSMTDYGYTF. CDR3 coding DNA: TGTGCCAGCAGTATGACGGATTATGGCTACACCTTC.

This rearrangement joins TRBV30 to TRBJ2-6, with D possibly being TRBD2 (5 bases). The CDR3 loop spans 16 amino acids. CDR1 GTSNPN and CDR2 SVGIG come from the germline V gene (reference sequence). Trimming removed 2 bases from V and 3 bases from J, with 14 bases in between. CDR3 bases: TGTGCCTGGAGTCGCGGAGGTGGGTTTGGGGCCAACGTCCTGACTTTC. It encodes CAWSRGGGFGANVLTF.

The chain employs TRBV30 and TRBJ1-1, with TRBD1 as a possible D gene (5 bases). The germline V gene has CDR1 GTSNPN and CDR2 SVGIG (reference sequence). The ends were cut back, 0 bases at V and 5 bases at J, with 10 bases in the middle. The CDR3 is made up of 13 amino acids. The CDR3 DNA sequence: TGTGCCTGGAGTGTAATCAGGGAGACTGAAGCTTTCTTT. It codes for CAWSVIRETEAFF.

This chain links TRBV29-1 with TRBJ2-7; D is perhaps TRBD1 (7 bases). Per germline, CDR1 SQVTM and CDR2 ANQGSEA. Trimming removed 7 bases from V and 9 bases from J, with 22 bases in between. This CDR3 is built from 13 residues. Here the CDR3 DNA reads TGCAGCGCTGGAGGGGGCCCGGGACAGCGGCAGTACTTC. Its protein is CSAGGGPGQRQYF.